This T cell receptor (beta chain) was retrieved from a study of cytomegalovirus exposure and HLA in healthy donors. Sequencing used immunoSEQ multiplex PCR; TCRdb keeps in-frame clones, though not all of them. The profile shows some 150,000 clones, more than 75% of them singletons. This CDR3 contains 15 residues. J lost 1 base, V lost 1 base, and 0 bases had no gene match. Germline assignment: CDR1 SEHNR and CDR2 FQNEAQ (reference sequence). Sequencing used PBMCs. This chain links TRBV7-9 with TRBJ2-1; TRBD2 agrees at 8 bases. The clonotype comes from a man between 18 and 29 years old in good health and CMV-seronegative. The CDR3 is CASSLERGSYNEQFF. In nucleotides, the CDR3 is TGTGCCAGCAGCTTAGAGCGGGGGTCCTACAATGAGCAGTTCTTC.